The rows below give T cell receptor beta chains drawn from one sample of a study of shared clonotypes between healthy human individuals. This table comes from immunoSEQ multiplex PCR, and its TCRdb copy is limited to in-frame clones, with some not included. The sample includes a few million clones, more than 80% of them seen just once. Sequencing used naive CD4+ T cells sorted from blood. These receptors originate from a man between 18 and 35 years old in good health. The CDR3 runs from the conserved cysteine through the conserved F or W. A D gene is named only where the DNA matches it firmly. Some rows mark clone size as missing; the rest say once, few, many or name a class of expanded clone.

j_call d_call v_call clone_size cdr3_nt cdr3_aa
TRBJ2-2 - TRBV28 - TGTGCCAGCAACCGAGTGCGCCAGGAGCTGTTTTTT CASNRVRQELFF
TRBJ2-3 - TRBV6-1 - TGTGCCAGCAGCGCCGACTCAGATACGCAGTATTTT CASSADSDTQYF
TRBJ1-2 TRBD1 TRBV5-4 once TGTGCCAGCAGCTTGACAGGGGACCGGTCATTGCTATCTGGCTACACCTTC CASSLTGDRSLLSGYTF
TRBJ2-3 TRBD2 TRBV4-1 - TGCGCCAGCAGCCTTGTAGCGGGGGCTCACACAGATACGCAGTATTTT CASSLVAGAHTDTQYF
TRBJ2-3 TRBD2 TRBV27 - TGTGCCAGCAGTTTAAAGGCGCTAGCGGGAGTATTTAATACGCAGTATTTT CASSLKALAGVFNTQYF
TRBJ2-1 - TRBV27 once TGTGCCAGCAGTTTCTCGGGAATGCGTGAGCAGTTCTTC CASSFSGMREQFF
TRBJ2-2 TRBD1 TRBV6-1 few TGTGCCAGCGCAGGGGGAAGCACCGGGGAGCTGTTTTTT CASAGGSTGELFF
TRBJ1-6 TRBD1 TRBV6-1 - TGTGCCAGCGGAATGACAGGGACGTATTCACCCCTCCACTTT CASGMTGTYSPLHF
TRBJ2-3 - TRBV18 - TGTGCCAGCTCACCCCGTAGGGCCGGCCCAGATACGCAGTATTTT CASSPRRAGPDTQYF
TRBJ2-5 TRBD1 TRBV11-2 - TGTGCCAGCAGCTTGGCCGGGACAGAGCAAGAGACCCAGTACTTC CASSLAGTEQETQYF
TRBJ2-7 TRBD2 TRBV5-1 - TGCGCCAGCAGCTTGGGACTTGCTAGCGGGAGCTCCTACGAGCAGTACTTC CASSLGLASGSSYEQYF
TRBJ1-3 - TRBV9 - TGTGCCAGCAGCCCACCGGGGGGAAACACCATATATTTT CASSPPGGNTIYF
TRBJ1-4 - TRBV2 - TGTGCCAGCCAGCGGGGGGCAGTTAATGAAAAACTGTTTTTT CASQRGAVNEKLFF
TRBJ1-4 TRBD1 TRBV29-1 - TGCAGCGCCAGGGACAGGCCTAATGAAAAACTGTTTTTT CSARDRPNEKLFF
TRBJ1-3 - TRBV10-1 - TGCGCCAGCAGTGAGTCTCCCGCAACTGGAAACACCATATATTTT CASSESPATGNTIYF
TRBJ2-1 TRBD1 TRBV5-1 - TGCGCCAGCAGCTTGGAGGACAGGCCCCCCAATGAGCAGTTCTTC CASSLEDRPPNEQFF
TRBJ1-4 - TRBV6-1 - TGTGCCAGCAGTGAAGGCCCAATTAATGAAAAACTGTTTTTT CASSEGPINEKLFF
TRBJ2-4 - TRBV27 - TGTGCCAGCAGTCCCTCACGGGATCGCGCCAAAAACATTCAGTACTTC CASSPSRDRAKNIQYF
TRBJ2-7 TRBD2 TRBV10-2 - TGCGCCAGCAGTTTAGCGGGCGCCTACGAGCAGTACTTC CASSLAGAYEQYF
TRBJ2-7 - TRBV29-1 - TGCAGCGCCGAGAACAAGTACGAGCAGTACTTC CSAENKYEQYF
TRBJ2-1 TRBD2 TRBV19 - TGTGCCAGTAGTACGGGACTAGCGGGACGAAGAATCAATGAGCAGTTCTTC CASSTGLAGRRINEQFF
TRBJ1-5 - TRBV12-5 - TGTGCTAGTGGTTTAGGGCAACCTAACAATCAGCCCCAGCATTTT CASGLGQPNNQPQHF
TRBJ2-3 - TRBV25-1 - TGTGCCAGCAGTGACGAGGGCACAGATACGCAGTATTTT CASSDEGTDTQYF
TRBJ1-6 TRBD1 TRBV6-1 - TGTGCCAGCAGTGAACGGACAGGGATCCGATCACCCCTCCACTTT CASSERTGIRSPLHF
TRBJ1-4 TRBD1 TRBV29-1 - TGCAGCGTCAGGAAAGGGGGCGCATCTAATGAAAAACTGTTTTTT CSVRKGGASNEKLFF
TRBJ2-7 TRBD1 TRBV29-1 - TGCAGCGCCGAACAGGGGAACGAGCAGTACTTC CSAEQGNEQYF
TRBJ2-7 TRBD2 TRBV4-3 - TGCGCCAGCAGCCCAGGACTAGCACCCTACGAGCAGTACTTC CASSPGLAPYEQYF
TRBJ2-2 - TRBV7-8 few TGTGCCACCCAAGACAGGAGCGCCGGGGAGCTGTTTTTT CATQDRSAGELFF
TRBJ2-7 - TRBV2 - TGTGCCAGCACCACCGCCTACGAGCAGTACTTC CASTTAYEQYF
TRBJ2-6 TRBD1 TRBV10-3 - TGTGCCATCAGTCAGAGACCGGGACAGGGGGCGCGGGGAGTTGGAGAAGCTGGGGCCAACGTCCTGACTTTC CAISQRPGQGARGVGEAGANVLTF
TRBJ1-3 TRBD1 TRBV11-2 once TGTGCCAGCAGCTTCGGAGGGGGCGGAAGCTCTGGAAACACCATATATTTT CASSFGGGGSSGNTIYF
TRBJ2-7 - TRBV18 - TGTGCCAGCTCCCCCTCACCTCCCTACGAGCAGTACTTC CASSPSPPYEQYF
TRBJ2-7 - TRBV7-8 - TGTGCCAGCAGCCCCCTCGCAACGTACGAGCAGTACTTC CASSPLATYEQYF
TRBJ2-1 - TRBV4-3 - TGCGCCAGCAGCCAAGACAGGGCGAGCTATAATGAGCAGTTCTTC CASSQDRASYNEQFF
TRBJ2-3 - TRBV29-1 - TGCAGCGTTGGGGACCAGTCACAGTATTTT CSVGDQSQYF
TRBJ1-5 - TRBV19 - TGTGGAAGCGCTTTGGAGAGCAATCAGCCCCAGCATTTT CGSALESNQPQHF
TRBJ2-1 TRBD2 TRBV6-6 - TGTGCCAGCAAATTTACCCTAGCGGACAATGAGCAGTTCTTC CASKFTLADNEQFF
TRBJ1-2 - TRBV15 - TGTGCCACCAGCAGAGATTACGGGGTCGATAATGGCTACACCTTC CATSRDYGVDNGYTF